This entry lists 18 T cell receptor beta chains sequenced from one sample in a study of human T cells and chemical hapten exposure. TCRdb reanalysed the RACE reads using MiXCR and keeps one entry per CDR3 protein. The sample has over 300,000 distinct CDR3 sequences; approximately 5.1% are singletons. Sample time point: pre-sensitization, week 0. Stated treatment: therapeutic diphenylcyclopropenone sensitization with weekly scalp DPC. The source material was whole blood, sampled in connection with sensitization to the hapten diphenylcyclopropenone (DPC). The receptors were gathered from a woman between 50 and 59 years old with alopecia areata. Some clones in this sample may be carry-over from other donors' samples.

This clonotype was observed at least ten times. Here the CDR3 DNA reads TGCAGCGTGTCGGAGAGGCCCTACACCTTC. It translates to CSVSERPYTF. The V call is TRBV29-1, the J call TRBJ1-2; no definite D call. Germline V gene lookup returns CDR1 SQVTM and CDR2 ANQGSEA. The V end was cut by 6 bases, the J end by 10 bases, with 12 bases between. The CDR3 is made up of 10 amino acids.

This rearrangement joins TRBV11-1 to TRBJ2-7; a possible D gene is TRBD1 (6 bases). Germline values: CDR1 SGHAT, CDR2 FQDESV (reference sequence). V lost 5 bases and J 5 bases, leaving 16 bases between the germline ends. The CDR3 loop spans 14 amino acids. CDR3 region: CASSQNPGQHEQYF. DNA of the CDR3: TGTGCCAGCAGCCAAAACCCGGGACAACACGAGCAGTACTTC.

This clonotype was observed a handful of times. This sequence joins TRBV5-6 and TRBJ2-5; 7 nucleotides match TRBD1. This CDR3 region has 14 residues. Trimming cost V 3 bases and J 2 bases; bases outside gene matches: 4. From germline, CDR1 is SGHDT and CDR2 YYEEEE. This chain's CDR3 is CASSWGQRQETQYF. The CDR3 DNA is TGTGCCAGCAGCTGGGGACAGAGACAAGAGACCCAGTACTTC.

This clonotype was observed a few times. The V and J genes are TRBV15 and TRBJ1-1; TRBD1 matches at 11 bases. Per the germline V gene, CDR1 is LNHNV and CDR2 is YYDKDF (reference sequence). The CDR3 extends over 16 amino acids. V dropped 2 bases and J dropped 4; count of bases not matched to a gene: 6. The CDR3 region has the DNA TGTGCCACCAGCAGACGGACAGGGGGCACGGGCACTGAAGCTTTCTTT. Translating gives CATSRRTGGTGTEAFF.

Ten or more counts support this clonotype. V is TRBV7-8 and J is TRBJ1-5, with TRBD1 identical over 8 bases. Losses at the gene ends were 1 base for V and 7 bases for J; bases not matched to a gene: 6. The CDR3 length is 15 residues. Germline V gives CDR1 SGHVS, CDR2 FQNEAQ. As DNA, the CDR3 is TGTGCCAGCAGCTTAGAGCAGGGGGCGAAACAGCCCCAGCATTTT. It specifies CASSLEQGAKQPQHF.

The V call is TRBV20-1, the J call TRBJ1-1; no clear D. This CDR3 spans 13 amino acids. Trimming pared 0 bases from V and 8 bases from J, leaving 13 bases between. The V gene's germline CDR1 is DFQATT and CDR2 SNEGSKA (reference sequence). As DNA, the CDR3 is TGCAGTGCTAGAGAAGGGTCGGCAGCCGAAGCTTTCTTT. Translated, it gives CSAREGSAAEAFF.

The chain uses TRBV28 and TRBJ2-1; D gene ambiguous. CDR1 and CDR2 from the germline V gene are MDHEN and SYDVKM. The CDR3 runs 13 residues. Trimming removed 3 bases at V and 9 bases at J, with 12 bases between. Here the CDR3 reads CASSFGYATEQFF. CDR3 DNA sequence: TGTGCCAGCAGTTTCGGGTACGCGACTGAGCAGTTCTTC.

This clonotype was seen ten or more times. V usage is TRBV10-3 and J usage is TRBJ2-1; possibly TRBD2 for D (5 bases). Trimming shortened V by 3 bases and J by 3 bases, and 12 bases separated the two germline ends. CDR3 length equals 15 residues. Germline CDR1 and CDR2: ENHRY and SYGVKD. The CDR3 bases are TGTGCCATCAGTGACACTAGGTCTGACTACAATGAGCAGTTCTTC. This encodes CAISDTRSDYNEQFF.

The chain joins TRBV6-1 to TRBJ1-6; 7 nucleotides align to TRBD1. This CDR3 has 14 residues. Germline CDR1 and CDR2: MNHNS and SASEGT. Trimming removed 4 bases from V and 7 bases from J; junction bases left unmatched: 4. In DNA, the CDR3 is TGTGCCAGCAGTGGTGGGACAGAGAATTCACCCCTCCACTTT. Protein product: CASSGGTENSPLHF.

This clonotype was detected a few times. The V gene is TRBV7-9, the J gene TRBJ1-1; 7 bases are shared with TRBD1. Germline CDR1 is SEHNR and CDR2 is FQNEAQ (reference sequence). Trimming removed 5 bases from V and 4 bases from J; junction bases left unmatched: 4. This CDR3 has 13 residues. DNA for the CDR3: TGTGCCAGCAGCGGCCGGGACAGCACTGAAGCTTTCTTT. Its translation is CASSGRDSTEAFF.

The chain employs TRBV27 and TRBJ1-1; D possibly corresponds to TRBD1 (5 bases). The CDR3 spans 14 residues. The V gene lost 3 bases and the J gene lost 1 base, with 9 bases spanning the gap. Germline CDR1 and CDR2: MNHEY and SMNVEV (reference sequence). The CDR3 loop is CASSFQGKNTEAFF. The CDR3 DNA is TGTGCCAGCAGTTTCCAGGGTAAGAACACTGAAGCTTTCTTT.

The DNA of the CDR3 is TGTGCCAGCAGCAGCTTGCAGGGCACTGAAGCTTTCTTT. This encodes CASSSLQGTEAFF. The V and J genes are TRBV5-5 and TRBJ1-1, with D maybe TRBD1 (5 bases). Between the trimmed V and J ends, which lost 4 bases and 4 bases, there was a span of 11 bases. The CDR3 spans 13 residues. The germline CDR1 and CDR2 sequences are SGHKS and YYEKEE (reference sequence).

Worth noting for this clonotype: A much larger clone differs from this one at a single base, so this may be a read error. This is likely a read error, given that the CDR3 carries no conserved phenylalanine or tryptophan at its end. The chain uses TRBV3-1 and TRBJ2-1; D not certain. The length of the CDR3 is 14 residues. The germline V gene has CDR1 LGHDT and CDR2 YNNKEL (reference sequence). V gave up 0 bases and J gave up 4 bases, with 7 bases separating them. For the CDR3, the DNA is TGTGCCAGCAGCCAAGATACCGGTTACAATGAGCAGTTCCTC. Translation: CASSQDTGYNEQFL.

There are many counts of this clonotype. The rearrangement uses TRBV29-1 and TRBJ2-5; D is possibly TRBD1 (8 bases). The CDR3 consists of 13 residues. Germline V gives CDR1 SQVTM, CDR2 ANQGSEA. Trimming stripped 7 bases from V and 5 bases from J, with 17 bases between. The CDR3 spells CSALTGEGETQYF. The CDR3 nucleotides read TGCAGCGCTTTGACAGGGGAGGGGGAGACCCAGTACTTC.

The V call is TRBV28, the J call TRBJ1-1; D remains ambiguous. The CDR3 extends over 16 amino acids. The V end was cut by 3 bases, the J end by 5 bases, with 19 bases between. CDR1 is MDHEN, CDR2 SYDVKM, per germline. For the CDR3, the DNA is TGTGCCAGCAGTTTGAGTCATCAAGGCACTCGGACTGAAGCTTTCTTT. Its protein is CASSLSHQGTRTEAFF.

This chain uses TRBV7-2 with TRBJ2-5, with 8 bases identical to TRBD2. This CDR3 is built from 13 residues. Per the germline V gene, CDR1 is SGHTA and CDR2 is FQGNSA. Trimming at V came to 4 bases and at J to 4 bases, leaving 2 bases not matched to a gene. Here the CDR3 DNA reads TGTGCCAGCAGCTCCACTAGCGGAGAGACCCAGTACTTC. Encoded protein: CASSSTSGETQYF. Using reference TRBV7-2 and TRBJ2-5 for the parts outside the CDR3, the full variable domain is GAGVSQSPSNKVTEKGKDVELRCDPISGHTALYWYRQSLGQGLEFLIYFQGNSAPDKSGLPSDRFSAERTGGSVSTLTIQRTQQEDSAVYLCASSSTSGETQYFGPGTRLLVL.

This clonotype showed up many times. This rearrangement joins TRBV21-1 to TRBJ2-7; TRBD1, as called in the table, went unchecked against the DNA. TRBV21-1 is annotated as a pseudogene. The CDR3 sequence is 15 residues long. CDR3 nucleotides: TGTGCCAGCAGCACAACCGGGACACAAGGGCACGAGCAGTACTTC. This translates into CASSTTGTQGHEQYF.

The chain uses TRBV5-1 and TRBJ2-1; tentative D call: TRBD2 (6 bases). The CDR3 is 16 amino acids. Trimming left V 0 bases short and J 3 bases short, with 13 bases between. Germline CDR1 and CDR2: SGHRS and YFSETQ. CDR3 loop: CASSLGGDPHYNEQFF. CDR3 nucleotides: TGCGCCAGCAGCTTGGGCGGGGATCCGCACTACAATGAGCAGTTCTTC.